This TCR beta chain appears in the sequencing data of a study of blood T cell repertoires in COVID-19. Overall study context: The analysed material was cDNA or gDNA that came from T cells, B-cell-depleted T cells, or PBMCs.

Study processing details: Amplification of reference gene primers provided the estimated nucleated cell counts. Here immunoSEQ multiplex PCR was the method, and the copy in TCRdb shows in-frame clones only, minus some. V and J calls and clone size are given by that table; D and trimming were obtained from the DNA. Of under 300,000 clones listed, around 80% are singletons. The germline V gene encodes CDR1 SQVTM and CDR2 ANQGSEA. The germline V and J ends were trimmed by 0 bases and 15 bases, with 18 bases remaining between them. This CDR3 is 13 amino acids long. This chain joins TRBV29-1 and TRBJ2-1; D call uncertain. Sequences were obtained from peripheral blood. This TCR came from a woman aged 18-29 years with acute or convalescent COVID-19. The CDR3 loop reads CSVEETPPYQAFF. The CDR3 DNA follows: TGCAGCGTTGAAGAAACCCCCCCGTATCAGGCGTTCTTC.